Given below is one TCR beta chain in context. Its antigen is as yet unknown. The sample originates from a study of CD8 T cells in ankylosing spondylitis. 5'-RACE, quantitative and with molecular barcodes, yielded the TCR beta libraries. MiXCR, applied by TCRdb to the 5' RACE reads, yields one record per CDR3 protein. In the table there are roughly 440,000 distinct CDR3 sequences, approximately 17% of which are singletons. Overall study results and limits: In ankylosing spondylitis blood, a motif of roughly 8 highly homologous TCR beta variants appeared characteristic. There were earlier reports of some motif variants in reactive arthritis synovial fluid and blood. Clones tied to disease were said to be significantly enriched in matched ankylosing spondylitis synovial fluid. With a CD8+ phenotype, disease-linked clones were relatively rare in peripheral blood.

The CDR3 totals 15 residues. The V and J ends lost 0 bases and 6 bases respectively, with 12 bases between them. Germline CDR1 and CDR2: ENHRY and SYGVKD. This clonotype was obtained from a male donor with ankylosing spondylitis. Sequenced material: blood, either unsorted or a sorted T cell fraction (not recorded which). The chain uses TRBV10-3 and TRBJ2-1, with D perhaps matching TRBD2 (7 bases). Written as DNA, the CDR3 is TGTGCCATCAGTGAGTCGGGGGGGGGCCGCAATGAGCAGTTCTTC. As protein: CAISESGGGRNEQFF.